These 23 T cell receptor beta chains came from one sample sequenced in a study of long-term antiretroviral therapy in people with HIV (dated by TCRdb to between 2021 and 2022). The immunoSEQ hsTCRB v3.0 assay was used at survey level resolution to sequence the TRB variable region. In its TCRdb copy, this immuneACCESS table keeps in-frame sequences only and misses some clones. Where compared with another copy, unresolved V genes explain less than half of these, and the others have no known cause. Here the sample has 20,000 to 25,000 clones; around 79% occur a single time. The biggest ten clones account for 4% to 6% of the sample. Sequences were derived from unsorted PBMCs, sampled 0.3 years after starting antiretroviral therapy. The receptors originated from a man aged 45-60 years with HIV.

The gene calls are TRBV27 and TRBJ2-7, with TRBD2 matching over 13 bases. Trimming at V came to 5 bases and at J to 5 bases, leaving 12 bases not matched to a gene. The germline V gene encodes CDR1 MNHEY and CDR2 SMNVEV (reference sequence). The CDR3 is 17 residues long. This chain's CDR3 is CASSPSGTSGTLDEQYF. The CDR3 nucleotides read TGTGCCAGCAGTCCCTCCGGGACTAGCGGGACTCTAGACGAGCAGTACTTC.

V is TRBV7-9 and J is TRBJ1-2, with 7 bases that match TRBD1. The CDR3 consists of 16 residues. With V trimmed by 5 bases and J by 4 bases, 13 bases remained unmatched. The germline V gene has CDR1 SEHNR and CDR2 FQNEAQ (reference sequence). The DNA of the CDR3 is TGTGCCAGCAGCCCCGAGACGGGAGGGGGCATCTATGGCTACACCTTC. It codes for CASSPETGGGIYGYTF. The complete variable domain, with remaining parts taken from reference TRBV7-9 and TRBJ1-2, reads DTGVSQNPRHKITKRGQNVTFRCDPISEHNRLYWYRQTLGQGPEFLTYFQNEAQLEKSRLLSDRFSAERPKGSFSTLEIQRTEQGDSAMYLCASSPETGGGIYGYTFGSGTRLTVV.

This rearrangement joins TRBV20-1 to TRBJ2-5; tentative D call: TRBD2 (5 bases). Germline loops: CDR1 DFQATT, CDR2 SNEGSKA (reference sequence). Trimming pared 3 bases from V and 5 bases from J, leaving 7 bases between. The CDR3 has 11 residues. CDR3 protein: CSARRGETQYF. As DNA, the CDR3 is TGCAGTGCTAGGCGCGGGGAGACCCAGTACTTC.

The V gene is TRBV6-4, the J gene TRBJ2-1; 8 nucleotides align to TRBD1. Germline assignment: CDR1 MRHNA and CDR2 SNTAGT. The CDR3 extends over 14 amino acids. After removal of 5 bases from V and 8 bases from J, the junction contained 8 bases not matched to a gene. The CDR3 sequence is CASSTDRETDEQFF. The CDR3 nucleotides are TGTGCCAGCAGTACGGACAGGGAGACGGATGAGCAGTTCTTC.

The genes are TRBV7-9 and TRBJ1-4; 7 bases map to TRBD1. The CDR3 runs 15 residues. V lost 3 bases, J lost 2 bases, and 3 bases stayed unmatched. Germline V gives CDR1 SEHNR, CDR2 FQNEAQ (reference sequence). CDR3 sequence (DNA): TGTGCCAGCAGCTTCAGGGGGAAGACTAATGAAAAACTGTTTTTT. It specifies CASSFRGKTNEKLFF.

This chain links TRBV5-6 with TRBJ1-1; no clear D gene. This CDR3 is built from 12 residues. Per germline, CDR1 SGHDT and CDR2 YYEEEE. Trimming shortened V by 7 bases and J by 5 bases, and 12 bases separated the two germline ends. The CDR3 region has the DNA TGTGCCAGCGCAAGGGTAGGGACTGAAGCTTTCTTT. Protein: CASARVGTEAFF.

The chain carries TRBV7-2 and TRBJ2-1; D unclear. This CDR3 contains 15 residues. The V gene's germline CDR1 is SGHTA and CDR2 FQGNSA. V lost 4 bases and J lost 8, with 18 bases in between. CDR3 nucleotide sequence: TGTGCCAGCAGCTCAACTACCCTCCATACGGATGAGCAGTTCTTC. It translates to CASSSTTLHTDEQFF.

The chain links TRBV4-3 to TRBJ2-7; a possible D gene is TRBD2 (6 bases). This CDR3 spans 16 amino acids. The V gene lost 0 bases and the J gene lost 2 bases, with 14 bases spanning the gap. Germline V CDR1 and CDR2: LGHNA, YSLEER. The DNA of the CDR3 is TGCGCCAGCAGCCAAGATTGGCGGGGTGATGCCTACGAGCAGTACTTC. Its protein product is CASSQDWRGDAYEQYF.

The CDR3 loop reads CAISESIGHIEQFF. The CDR3 DNA sequence: TGTGCCATCAGTGAGTCGATTGGACATATTGAGCAGTTCTTC. The genes are TRBV10-3 and TRBJ2-1; tentative D call: TRBD1 (5 bases). This CDR3 is 14 amino acids long. V shed 0 bases and J shed 9 bases, with 12 bases lying between them. Germline CDR1 is ENHRY and CDR2 is SYGVKD.

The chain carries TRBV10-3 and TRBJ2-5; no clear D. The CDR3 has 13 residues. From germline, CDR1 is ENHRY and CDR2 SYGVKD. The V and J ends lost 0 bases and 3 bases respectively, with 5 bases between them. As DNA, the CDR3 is TGTGCCATCAGTGAGTCGGTGGAAGAGACCCAGTACTTC. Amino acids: CAISESVEETQYF.

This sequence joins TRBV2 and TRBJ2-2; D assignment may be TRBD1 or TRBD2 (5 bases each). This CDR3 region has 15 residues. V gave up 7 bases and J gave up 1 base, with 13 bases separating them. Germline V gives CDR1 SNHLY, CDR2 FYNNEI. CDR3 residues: CASNAVGGNTGELFF. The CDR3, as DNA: TGTGCCAGCAACGCGGTTGGGGGGAACACCGGGGAGCTGTTTTTT.

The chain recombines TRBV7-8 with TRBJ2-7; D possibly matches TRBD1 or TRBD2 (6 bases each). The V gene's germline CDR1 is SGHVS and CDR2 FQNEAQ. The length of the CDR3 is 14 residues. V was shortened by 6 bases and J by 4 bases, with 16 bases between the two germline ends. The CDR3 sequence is CASSSLEGGYEQYF. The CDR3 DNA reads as TGTGCCAGCAGTTCCCTGGAGGGGGGATACGAGCAGTACTTC. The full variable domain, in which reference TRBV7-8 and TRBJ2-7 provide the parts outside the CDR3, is GAGVSQSPRYKVAKRGQDVALRCDPISGHVSLFWYQQALGQGPEFLTYFQNEAQLDKSGLPSDRFFAERPEGSVSTLKIQRTQQEDSAVYLCASSSLEGGYEQYFGPGTRLTVT.

CDR3 residues: CASRPTGITGELFF. Written as DNA, the CDR3 is TGTGCCAGCAGGCCGACAGGGATCACCGGGGAGCTGTTTTTT. V gene TRBV28 combines with J gene TRBJ2-2, with 7 bases that match TRBD1. J gave up 4 bases and V 6 bases, and 5 bases lay outside the gene matches. Per germline, CDR1 MDHEN and CDR2 SYDVKM. There are 14 residues in the CDR3. The complete variable domain, with remaining parts taken from reference TRBV28 and TRBJ2-2, reads DVKVTQSSRYLVKRTGEKVFLECVQDMDHENMFWYRQDPGLGLRLIYFSYDVKMKEKGDIPEGYSVSREKKERFSLILESASTNQTSMYLCASRPTGITGELFFGEGSRLTVL.

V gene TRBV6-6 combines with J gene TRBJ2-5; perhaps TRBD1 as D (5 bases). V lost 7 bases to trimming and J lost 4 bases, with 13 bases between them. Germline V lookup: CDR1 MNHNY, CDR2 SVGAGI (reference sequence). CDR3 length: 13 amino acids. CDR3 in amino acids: CASINQGRETQYF. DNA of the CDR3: TGTGCCAGCATAAATCAGGGCCGAGAGACCCAGTACTTC.

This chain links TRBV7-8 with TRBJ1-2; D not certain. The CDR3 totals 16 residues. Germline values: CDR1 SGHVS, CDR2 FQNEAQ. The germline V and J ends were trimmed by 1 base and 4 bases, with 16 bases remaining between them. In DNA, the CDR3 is TGTGCCAGCAGCTTAGGTACCGGGCCCGGAGGCTATGGCTACACCTTC. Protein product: CASSLGTGPGGYGYTF.

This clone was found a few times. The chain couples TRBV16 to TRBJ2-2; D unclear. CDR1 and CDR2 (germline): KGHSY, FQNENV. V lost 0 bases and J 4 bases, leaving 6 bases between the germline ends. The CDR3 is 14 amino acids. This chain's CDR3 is CASSQSDLTGELFF. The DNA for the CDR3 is TGTGCCAGCAGCCAATCCGACCTCACCGGGGAGCTGTTTTTT.

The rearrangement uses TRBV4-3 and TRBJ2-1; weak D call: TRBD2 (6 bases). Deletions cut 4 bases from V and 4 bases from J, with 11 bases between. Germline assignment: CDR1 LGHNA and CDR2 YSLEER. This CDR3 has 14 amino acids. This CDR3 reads CASSLAVGYNEQFF. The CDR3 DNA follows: TGCGCCAGCAGCCTAGCGGTGGGGTACAATGAGCAGTTCTTC.

CDR3 sequence: CASSLDTEAVTQYF. CDR3 coding DNA: TGTGCCAGCAGTTTGGACACGGAGGCCGTAACGCAGTACTTC. The chain combines TRBV27 with TRBJ2-7; D is tentatively TRBD1 or TRBD2 (5 bases each). Per the germline V gene, CDR1 is MNHEY and CDR2 is SMNVEV (reference sequence). CDR3 size: 14 residues. Trimming took 3 bases from V and 9 from J, leaving 18 bases between them.

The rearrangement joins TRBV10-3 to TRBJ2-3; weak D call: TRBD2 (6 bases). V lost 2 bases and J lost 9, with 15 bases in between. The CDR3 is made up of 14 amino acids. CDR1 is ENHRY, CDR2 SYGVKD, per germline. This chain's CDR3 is CAISEDVRGRTQYF. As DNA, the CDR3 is TGTGCCATCAGTGAGGACGTTAGAGGGAGGACGCAGTATTTT.

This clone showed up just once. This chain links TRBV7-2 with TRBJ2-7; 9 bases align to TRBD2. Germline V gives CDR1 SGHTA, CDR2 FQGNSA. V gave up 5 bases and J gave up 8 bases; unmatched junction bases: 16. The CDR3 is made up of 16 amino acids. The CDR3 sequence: CASSPPGFSGGGQQYF. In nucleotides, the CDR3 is TGTGCCAGCAGCCCGCCGGGTTTTAGCGGGGGTGGGCAGCAGTACTTC.

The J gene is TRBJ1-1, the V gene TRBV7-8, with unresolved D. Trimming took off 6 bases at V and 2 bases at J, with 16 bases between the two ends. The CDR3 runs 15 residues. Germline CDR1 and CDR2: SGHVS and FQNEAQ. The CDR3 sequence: CASSPSTGLNTEAFF. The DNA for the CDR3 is TGTGCCAGCAGTCCCTCGACCGGGCTAAACACTGAAGCTTTCTTT.

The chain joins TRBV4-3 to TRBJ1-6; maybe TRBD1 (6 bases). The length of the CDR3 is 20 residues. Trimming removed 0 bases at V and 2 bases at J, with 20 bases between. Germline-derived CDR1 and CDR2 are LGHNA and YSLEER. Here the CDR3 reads CASSQESWTAGLAYNSPLHF. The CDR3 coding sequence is TGCGCCAGCAGCCAAGAAAGCTGGACAGCGGGTCTCGCCTATAATTCACCCCTCCACTTT.

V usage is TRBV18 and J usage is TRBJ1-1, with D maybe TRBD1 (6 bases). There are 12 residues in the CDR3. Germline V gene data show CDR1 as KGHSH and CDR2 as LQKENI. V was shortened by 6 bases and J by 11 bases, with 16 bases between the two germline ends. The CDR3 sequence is CASSGLGQTAFF. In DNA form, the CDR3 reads TGTGCCAGCTCGGGACTCGGACAGACGGCTTTCTTT.